The clone carrying this T cell receptor (beta chain) has only a few counts. Germline assignment: CDR1 LNHDA and CDR2 SQIVND (reference sequence). V was cut by 4 bases and J by 5 bases, with 16 bases left in between. The CDR3 consists of 15 residues. This record belongs to a study of metastatic and nonmetastatic thyroid tumors. Patients underwent thyroid surgery, and none had received any treatment before it. Via MiXCR, TCRdb re-called the PCR reads. The sample includes about 92,000 clones, more than 13% of them seen just once. This receptor was obtained from a female donor with papillary thyroid cancer or a benign thyroid nodule (not recorded which). Some clones in this sample may be carry-over from other donors' samples. Specimen: blood. The chain recombines TRBV19 with TRBJ2-3; perhaps TRBD2 as D (5 bases). In nucleotides, the CDR3 is TGTGCCAGTAGTACTCAGGACTCCAGAGGAGATACGCAGTATTTT. Encoded protein: CASSTQDSRGDTQYF.